This T cell receptor (beta chain) was sequenced for a study of T cells in Graves' hyperthyroidism and ophthalmopathy. Study outcomes and limitations: In the blood, most expanded thyroid clonotypes above 0.001 appeared as well.

Comment on this clonotype: What it binds is unknown.

There were TCR beta CDR3 regions amplified from RNA transcripts. Primed by the HTBI set, a first-round RT-PCR was run on the TCR CDR3. MiXCR, applied by TCRdb to the multiplex PCR reads, yields one record per CDR3 protein. This table has roughly 360,000 distinct CDR3 sequences, roughly 13% appearing once. Sequencing was carried out using blood. The TCR originated in a man between 25 and 39 years old with Graves' hyperthyroidism that later progressed to Graves' ophthalmopathy.

CDR3 protein: CSVFGGRTGELFF. DNA of the CDR3: TGCAGCGTTTTTGGGGGACGAACCGGGGAGCTGTTTTTT. This chain links TRBV29-1 with TRBJ2-2; D is tentatively TRBD1 or TRBD2 (5 bases each). The V end lost 5 bases, the J end lost 5 bases, and 12 bases lay between the germline ends. The CDR3 consists of 13 residues. The germline gives CDR1 SQVTM, CDR2 ANQGSEA.